Presented here are 22 T cell receptor beta chains from one specimen sequenced in a study of blood T cell repertoires in COVID-19. TCRdb's copy holds only in-frame clones and misses some; the assay was immunoSEQ multiplex PCR. The sample has more than 300,000 clones; around 82% are singletons. The sequencing sample was made of peripheral blood. These receptors all come from a woman in her forties or fifties with acute or convalescent COVID-19.

The gene calls are TRBV30 and TRBJ2-3, with D tentatively TRBD1 (6 bases). The germline V and J ends were trimmed by 4 bases and 5 bases, with 22 bases remaining between them. Germline values: CDR1 GTSNPN, CDR2 SVGIG (reference sequence). The CDR3 is 16 amino acids. The CDR3 region is CAWNPAGVWGLDTQYF. CDR3 in DNA: TGTGCCTGGAATCCCGCAGGGGTGTGGGGCCTAGATACGCAGTATTTT. Supplemented by reference TRBV30 and TRBJ2-3, the full variable domain reads SQTIHQWPATLVQPVGSPLSLECTVEGTSNPNLYWYRQAAGRGLQLLFYSVGIGQISSEVPQNLSASRPQDRQFILSSKKLLLSDSGFYLCAWNPAGVWGLDTQYFGPGTRLTVL.

The V gene is TRBV5-1, the J gene TRBJ2-5; D possibly corresponds to TRBD1 (5 bases). The CDR3 has 14 residues. The V end was cut by 0 bases, the J end by 0 bases, with 6 bases between. CDR1 and CDR2 from the germline V gene are SGHRS and YFSETQ. CDR3 sequence reads: CASSLGQHQETQYF. The CDR3 coding sequence is TGCGCCAGCAGCTTGGGACAGCACCAAGAGACCCAGTACTTC.

This clone was observed a single time. The rearrangement joins TRBV12-3 or TRBV12-4 to TRBJ2-1; D perhaps matches TRBD2 (6 bases). Trimming took off 6 bases at V and 10 bases at J, with 10 bases between the two ends. The CDR3 is made up of 11 amino acids. The CDR3 sequence: CASSPREEQFF. The CDR3 coding sequence is TGTGCCAGCAGCCCTCGGGAGGAGCAGTTCTTC.

V gene TRBV29-1 combines with J gene TRBJ1-2; no definite D call. The CDR3 runs to 12 residues. V was pared by 4 bases and J by 5 bases, with 11 bases between. Germline lookup yields CDR1 SQVTM and CDR2 ANQGSEA. CDR3 sequence (DNA): TGCAGCGTTGCGCCAGGAACATATGGCTACACCTTC. Protein sequence: CSVAPGTYGYTF. The variable domain in full, completed from reference TRBV29-1 and TRBJ1-2, reads SAVISQKPSRDICQRGTSLTIQCQVDSQVTMMFWYRQQPGQSLTLIATANQGSEATYESGFVIDKFPISRPNLTFSTLTVSNMSPEDSSIYLCSVAPGTYGYTFGSGTRLTVV.

The chain carries TRBV29-1 and TRBJ2-1, with TRBD1 matching over 11 bases. Germline V gene sequence: CDR1 SQVTM, CDR2 ANQGSEA. The CDR3 is 13 amino acids. Trimming cost V 7 bases and J 9 bases; bases outside gene matches: 8. The CDR3 DNA follows: TGCAGCGGGAGCGGACAGGGGGCGCTTGAGCAGTTCTTC. Translation: CSGSGQGALEQFF.

V gene TRBV7-8 combines with J gene TRBJ2-3; no definite D call. CDR3 length equals 13 residues. CDR1 is SGHVS, CDR2 FQNEAQ, per germline. V was cut by 4 bases and J by 9 bases, with 14 bases left in between. CDR3 region: CASSSAPGVTQYF. The DNA for the CDR3 is TGTGCCAGCAGCTCCGCGCCGGGTGTCACGCAGTATTTT. The full variable domain, completed using reference TRBV7-8 and TRBJ2-3, is GAGVSQSPRYKVAKRGQDVALRCDPISGHVSLFWYQQALGQGPEFLTYFQNEAQLDKSGLPSDRFFAERPEGSVSTLKIQRTQQEDSAVYLCASSSAPGVTQYFGPGTRLTVL.

The chain links TRBV19 to TRBJ2-5; 7 nucleotides agree with TRBD1. The junction had 5 bases not matched to a gene; V was cut back by 3 bases and J by 1 base. Germline V gene sequence: CDR1 LNHDA, CDR2 SQIVND (reference sequence). This CDR3 spans 15 amino acids. The CDR3 here is CASSIGGQAQETQYF. The CDR3, as DNA: TGTGCCAGTAGTATCGGAGGACAGGCCCAAGAGACCCAGTACTTC.

This clone has more than one count but fewer than ten. The J gene is TRBJ2-3, the V gene TRBV6-5, with D maybe TRBD1 (5 bases). Germline V lookup: CDR1 MNHEY, CDR2 SVGAGI. The length of the CDR3 is 15 residues. V lost 2 bases and J lost 6, with 15 bases in between. The CDR3 is CASSYDSIRTDTQYF. The CDR3 DNA reads as TGTGCCAGCAGTTACGACAGCATCCGGACCGATACGCAGTATTTT.

This chain connects TRBV2 to TRBJ1-2, with 7 bases aligning to TRBD1. CDR1 and CDR2 from the germline V gene are SNHLY and FYNNEI. Germline trimming cut 6 bases from V and 5 bases from J; bases unmatched to any gene: 3. The CDR3 contains 12 residues. The DNA of the CDR3 is TGTGCCAGCAGGACAGGGTCGTATGGCTACACCTTC. It codes for CASRTGSYGYTF.

The chain links TRBV2 to TRBJ2-3; 9 bases fit TRBD1. CDR3 length: 13 amino acids. Germline V gene data show CDR1 as SNHLY and CDR2 as FYNNEI. V was clipped by 9 bases and J by 5 bases; unmatched bases: 6. Written as DNA, the CDR3 is TGTGCCAGTGGGCAGGACAGGGGAGATACGCAGTATTTT. Residues: CASGQDRGDTQYF.

There are a few counts of this clone. CDR3 nucleotides: TGTGCCAGCAGCCAACGGGAGGGCGATTCACCCCTCCACTTT. Amino acids: CASSQREGDSPLHF. V is TRBV3-1 (or the pseudogene TRBV3-2) and J is TRBJ1-6; no reliable D call. Per germline, CDR1 LGHDT and CDR2 YNNKEL (reference sequence). This CDR3 is built from 14 residues. V dropped 2 bases and J dropped 8 bases, with 10 bases sitting between them.

In this sample, this clone turned up a few times. The chain uses TRBV18 and TRBJ2-3; D remains ambiguous. The V and J ends lost 1 base and 2 bases respectively, with 10 bases between them. Per the germline V gene, CDR1 is KGHSH and CDR2 is LQKENI. The CDR3 length is 15 residues. CDR3 in DNA: TGTGCCAGCTCACCACGTCGCGGATACACAGATACGCAGTATTTT. Protein sequence: CASSPRRGYTDTQYF.

This clone came up a few times. V usage is TRBV7-8 and J usage is TRBJ2-7, with 14 positions matching TRBD2. After removal of 5 bases from V and 5 bases from J, the junction contained 8 bases not matched to a gene. The length of the CDR3 is 16 residues. CDR1 is SGHVS and CDR2 is FQNEAQ in the germline V gene. The CDR3, as DNA: TGTGCCAGCAGCCGAGGGACTAGCGGGAGTCGTAACGAGCAGTACTTC. This encodes CASSRGTSGSRNEQYF.

The V call is TRBV3-1 (or the pseudogene TRBV3-2), the J call TRBJ2-4, with 7 bases fitting TRBD1. Germline values: CDR1 LGHDT, CDR2 YNNKEL (reference sequence). The CDR3 consists of 15 residues. V was pared by 4 bases and J by 0 bases, with 3 bases of the junction left unmatched. CDR3 amino acids: CASSRDSLAKNIQYF. The CDR3 nucleotides read TGTGCCAGCAGCCGGGACAGCTTAGCCAAAAACATTCAGTACTTC.

V and J are TRBV6-2 or TRBV6-3 and TRBJ2-4; D might be TRBD1 (6 bases). The V end lost 5 bases, the J end lost 0 bases, and 8 bases lay between the germline ends. This CDR3 is built from 14 residues. Germline V gene sequence: CDR1 MNHEY, CDR2 SVGEGT. Here the CDR3 reads CASSRDTAKNIQYF. In DNA form, the CDR3 reads TGTGCCAGCAGTCGGGACACAGCCAAAAACATTCAGTACTTC.

The chain carries TRBV18 and TRBJ2-6, with no clear D. CDR3 length: 14 amino acids. The V end was cut by 2 bases, the J end by 3 bases, with 5 bases between. Per the germline V gene, CDR1 is KGHSH and CDR2 is LQKENI. DNA of the CDR3: TGTGCCAGCTCACCAGTCGGTGGGGCCAACGTCCTGACTTTC. Protein: CASSPVGGANVLTF.

This sequence joins TRBV2 and TRBJ1-6; a weak D match, TRBD1 (5 bases). Germline CDR1 and CDR2: SNHLY and FYNNEI. CDR3 length: 14 amino acids. Trimming pared 2 bases from V and 8 bases from J, leaving 10 bases between. The CDR3, as DNA: TGTGCCAGCAGTGAACGCAGGGCTGATTCACCCCTCCACTTT. Its translation is CASSERRADSPLHF.

The chain couples TRBV29-1 to TRBJ2-5, with D possibly TRBD2 on 5 matching bases. The CDR3 runs to 11 residues. Germline V CDR1 and CDR2: SQVTM, ANQGSEA. Trimming removed 4 bases from V and 5 bases from J, with 8 bases in between. CDR3 residues: CSVGSGETQYF. CDR3 DNA: TGCAGCGTTGGATCGGGGGAGACCCAGTACTTC.

The V call is TRBV5-1, the J call TRBJ2-5; maybe TRBD2 (5 bases). CDR1 and CDR2 from the germline V gene are SGHRS and YFSETQ. The CDR3 is 17 residues long. V was cut by 3 bases and J by 1 base, with 19 bases left in between. The CDR3, as DNA: TGCGCCAGCAGCTCCCTCTTCGGGGAGACGAGCCAAGAGACCCAGTACTTC. Its translation: CASSSLFGETSQETQYF.

The rearrangement links TRBV11-3 to TRBJ2-7; 7 positions agree with TRBD2. This CDR3 comprises 14 residues. Per the germline V gene, CDR1 is SGHNT and CDR2 is YENEEA. V gave up 2 bases and J gave up 4 bases; unmatched junction bases: 5. The CDR3 nucleotides read TGTGCCAGCAGCTTAATGGCTAGCGGATACGAGCAGTACTTC. It translates to CASSLMASGYEQYF.

This chain uses TRBV6-1 with TRBJ2-3; no clear D gene. This CDR3 comprises 16 residues. The ends were cut back, 3 bases at V and 1 base at J, with 14 bases in the middle. Per the germline V gene, CDR1 is MNHNS and CDR2 is SASEGT. CDR3 amino acids: CASSDTTHLGTDTQYF. CDR3 sequence (DNA): TGTGCCAGCAGTGACACAACCCACCTTGGCACAGATACGCAGTATTTT.

J is TRBJ1-3 and V is TRBV14; TRBD1 might be the D (6 bases). The germline CDR1 and CDR2 sequences are SGHDN and FVKESK. V lost 1 base and J lost 7, with 8 bases in between. The CDR3 loop spans 13 amino acids. In DNA, the CDR3 is TGTGCCAGCAGCCAAGGCAGGGGCAACACCATATATTTT. Its translation: CASSQGRGNTIYF.